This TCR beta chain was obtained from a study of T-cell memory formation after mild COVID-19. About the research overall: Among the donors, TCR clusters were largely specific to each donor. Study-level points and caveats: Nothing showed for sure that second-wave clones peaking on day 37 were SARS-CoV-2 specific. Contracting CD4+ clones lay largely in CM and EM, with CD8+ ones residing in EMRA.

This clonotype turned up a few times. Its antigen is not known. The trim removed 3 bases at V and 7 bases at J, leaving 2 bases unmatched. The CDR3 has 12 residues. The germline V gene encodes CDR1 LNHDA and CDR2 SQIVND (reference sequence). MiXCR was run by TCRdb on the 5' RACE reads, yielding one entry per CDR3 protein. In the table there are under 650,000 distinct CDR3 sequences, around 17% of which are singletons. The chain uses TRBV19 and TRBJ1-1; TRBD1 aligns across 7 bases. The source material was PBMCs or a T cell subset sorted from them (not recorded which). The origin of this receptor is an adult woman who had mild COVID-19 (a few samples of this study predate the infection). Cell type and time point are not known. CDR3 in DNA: TGTGCCAGTAGTATCCGGGACAGTGAAGCTTTCTTT. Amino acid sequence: CASSIRDSEAFF.